The text below deals with one T cell receptor (beta chain). Its antigen is undetermined. The data were obtained in a study of OX40 agonist ivuxolimab in advanced cancers. Background on the study: Ivuxolimab, an agonistic anti-OX40 (CD134) antibody, was given to patients. Findings and limits, study-wide: The antigens recognized by the expanded peripheral T cells, that is their antigen specificity, were not determined. In the 0.1 to 3.0 mg/kg range, CD4+ and CD8+ blood T cells had expanded clonally by week 6.

The CDR3 length is 15 residues. CDR1 is MNHEY and CDR2 is SVGAGI in the germline V gene. The V and J ends lost 5 bases and 4 bases respectively, with 17 bases between them. Data came from immunoSEQ multiplex PCR; TCRdb stores just in-frame clones and leaves some out. The table lists tens of thousands of clones, approximately 86% of them singletons. The source of this sequence is an adult with an advanced solid tumor such as melanoma, head and neck, liver or kidney cancer. The source material was CD4+ or CD8+ T cells sorted from blood, sampled in a trial of the OX40 agonist ivuxolimab. The chain links TRBV6-5 to TRBJ1-1; D gene ambiguous. CDR3 region: CASSRPRISGTEAFF. CDR3 coding DNA: TGTGCCAGCAGTCGTCCAAGGATTTCGGGCACTGAAGCTTTCTTT.